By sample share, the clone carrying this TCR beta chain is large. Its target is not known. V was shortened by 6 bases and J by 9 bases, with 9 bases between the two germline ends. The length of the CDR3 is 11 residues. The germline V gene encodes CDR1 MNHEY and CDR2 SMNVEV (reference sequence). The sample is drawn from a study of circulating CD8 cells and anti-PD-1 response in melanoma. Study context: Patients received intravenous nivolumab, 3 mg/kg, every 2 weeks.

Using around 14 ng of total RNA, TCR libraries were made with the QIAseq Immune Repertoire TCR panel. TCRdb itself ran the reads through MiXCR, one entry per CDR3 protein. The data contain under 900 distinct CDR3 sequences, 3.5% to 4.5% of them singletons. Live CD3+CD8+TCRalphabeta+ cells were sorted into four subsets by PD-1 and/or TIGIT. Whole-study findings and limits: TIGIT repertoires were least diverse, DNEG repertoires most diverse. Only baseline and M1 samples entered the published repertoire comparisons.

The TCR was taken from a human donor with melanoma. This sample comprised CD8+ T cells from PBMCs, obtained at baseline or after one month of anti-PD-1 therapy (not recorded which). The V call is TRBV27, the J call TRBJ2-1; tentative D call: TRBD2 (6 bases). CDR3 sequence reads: CASRLAFEQFF. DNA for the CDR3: TGTGCCAGCAGACTAGCTTTTGAGCAGTTCTTC.